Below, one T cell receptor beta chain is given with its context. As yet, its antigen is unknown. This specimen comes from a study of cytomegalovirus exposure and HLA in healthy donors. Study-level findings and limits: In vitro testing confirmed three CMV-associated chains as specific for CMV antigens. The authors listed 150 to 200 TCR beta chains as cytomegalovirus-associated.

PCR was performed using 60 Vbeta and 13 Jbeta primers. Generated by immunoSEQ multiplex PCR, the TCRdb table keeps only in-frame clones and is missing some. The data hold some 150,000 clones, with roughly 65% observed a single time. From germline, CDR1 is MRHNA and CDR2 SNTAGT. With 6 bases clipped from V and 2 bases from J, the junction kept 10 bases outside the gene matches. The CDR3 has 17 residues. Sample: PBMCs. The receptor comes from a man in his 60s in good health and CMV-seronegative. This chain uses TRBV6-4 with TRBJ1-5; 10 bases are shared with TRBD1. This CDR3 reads CASRVGTGAEGNQPQHF. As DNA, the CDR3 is TGTGCCAGCAGGGTAGGGACAGGGGCCGAGGGCAATCAGCCCCAGCATTTT.